What follows are 4 T cell receptor beta chains derived from one specimen sequenced in a study of Graves' ophthalmopathy and Graves' hyperthyroidism. TCR beta CDR3 regions were amplified from RNA transcripts. HTBI primers were used in a first-round RT-PCR, which preceded a second-round multiplex PCR. TCRdb processed the multiplex PCR reads anew with MiXCR; each CDR3 protein has one entry. Counted here are about 660,000 distinct CDR3 sequences, under 50% occurring once; the ten biggest clones make up 3% to 3.5%. Material for sequencing was peripheral blood. The receptors here all came from an adult man with Graves' ophthalmopathy.

To note about this clonotype: A read error may account for a junction end that differs from germline. The V call is TRBV7-2, the J call TRBJ1-1; D call uncertain. Per germline, CDR1 SGHTA and CDR2 FQGNSA. The CDR3 length is 14 residues. The CDR3 DNA reads as TGTGCCAGCAGCCCCCTTGGGAGGAACACTGAAGCTTCCTTT. Protein sequence: CASSPLGRNTEASF.

The rearrangement uses TRBV5-4 and TRBJ2-3; D is possibly TRBD2 (5 bases). The CDR3 runs to 16 residues. Germline V lookup: CDR1 SGHNT, CDR2 YYREEE (reference sequence). V was shortened by 1 base and J by 1 base, with 13 bases between the two germline ends. The CDR3 DNA sequence: TGTGCCAGCAGCTTGAGGCGAGGGCTGGGCACAGATACGCAGTATTTT. The encoded protein is CASSLRRGLGTDTQYF.

This clonotype was detected only a few times. A much larger clone differs by one base, so this may be a read error. The chain is built from TRBV29-1 and TRBJ1-5; 9 positions agree with TRBD1. V lost 4 bases and J lost 5; bases outside the gene matches: 9. Germline assignment: CDR1 SQVTM and CDR2 ANQGSEA. The CDR3 loop spans 15 amino acids. The CDR3 coding sequence is TGCAGCGTTGCCCCGACAGGGGGTGACGATCAGCCCCAGCATTTT. Amino acids: CSVAPTGGDDQPQHF.

The CDR3 loop is CGWETQYF. The CDR3 coding sequence is TGTGGGTGGGAGACCCAGTACTTC. The rearrangement joins TRBV30 to TRBJ2-5; D unclear. Germline-derived CDR1 and CDR2 are GTSNPN and SVGIG (reference sequence). CDR3 length: 8 amino acids.